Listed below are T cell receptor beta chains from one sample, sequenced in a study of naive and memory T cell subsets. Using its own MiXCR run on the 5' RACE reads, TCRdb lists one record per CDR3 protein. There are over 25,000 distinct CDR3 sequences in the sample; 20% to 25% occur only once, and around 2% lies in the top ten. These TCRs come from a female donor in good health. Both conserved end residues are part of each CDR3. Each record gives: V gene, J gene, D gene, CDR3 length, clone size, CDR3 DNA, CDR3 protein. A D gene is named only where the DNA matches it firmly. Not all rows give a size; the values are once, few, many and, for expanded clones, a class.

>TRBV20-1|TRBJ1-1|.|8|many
TGCAGTGCAGGGGGGACCGTGTTT
CSAGGTVF
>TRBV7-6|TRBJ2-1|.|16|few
TGTGCCAGCAGCTCGACCCCCGGCAGTTTCTACAATGAGCAGTTCTTC
CASSSTPGSFYNEQFF
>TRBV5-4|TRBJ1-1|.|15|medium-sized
TGTGCCAGCAGCTTGGCCGGGGCATTAGTCGGTGCGGCTTTCTTT
CASSLAGALVGAAFF
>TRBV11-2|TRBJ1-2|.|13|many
TGTGCCAGCAGCTTAACGGGGGCGCATGGCTACACCTTC
CASSLTGAHGYTF
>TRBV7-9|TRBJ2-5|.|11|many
TGTGCCAGCAGCCAAGGGGAGACCCAGTACTTC
CASSQGETQYF
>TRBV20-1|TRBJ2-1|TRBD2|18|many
TGCAGTGCTAGAGATCCTACTAGCGGGAGGTCCTCCTACAATGAGCAGTTCTTC
CSARDPTSGRSSYNEQFF
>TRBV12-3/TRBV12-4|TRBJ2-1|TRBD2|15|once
TGTGCCAGCAGTTTCGCTAGCGGGAGTTACAATGAGCAGTTCTTC
CASSFASGSYNEQFF
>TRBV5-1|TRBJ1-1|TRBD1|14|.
TGCGCCAGCAGCCCGTACGACAGGGTTGGTGAAGCTTTCTTT
CASSPYDRVGEAFF
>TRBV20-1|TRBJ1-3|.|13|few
TGCAGTGCTTCGGATCTTCGTGGAAACACCATATATTTT
CSASDLRGNTIYF
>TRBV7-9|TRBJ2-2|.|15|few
TGTGCCAGCAGTCGACAGGACCTGAACACCGGGGAGCTGTTTTTT
CASSRQDLNTGELFF
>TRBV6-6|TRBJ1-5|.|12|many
TGTGCCAGCAGTTACCCCGGTGGGCCCCAGCATTTT
CASSYPGGPQHF
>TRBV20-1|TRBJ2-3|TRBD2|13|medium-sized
TGCAGTGCTGAGGCTAGCGGAACAGATACGCAGTATTTT
CSAEASGTDTQYF
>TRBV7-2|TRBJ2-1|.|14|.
TGTGCCAGCAGCTTACTGAGTCCCTACAATGAGCAGTTCTTC
CASSLLSPYNEQFF
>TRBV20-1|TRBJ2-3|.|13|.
TGCAGTGCTCGTGATGGACGCACAGATACGCAGTGTTTT
CSARDGRTDTQCF
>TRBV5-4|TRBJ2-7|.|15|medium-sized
TGTGCCAGCAGCTCCGGGACTCTTAGCTCCTACGAGCAGTATTTC
CASSSGTLSSYEQYF
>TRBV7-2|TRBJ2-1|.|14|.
TGTGCCAGCAGCTCAAGGACCGCTTACAATGAGCAGTTCTTC
CASSSRTAYNEQFF
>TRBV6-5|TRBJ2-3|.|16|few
TGTGCCAGCAGTTACGCGACAGGATTCAACACAGATACGCAGTATTTT
CASSYATGFNTDTQYF
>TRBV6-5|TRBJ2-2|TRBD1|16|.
TGTGCCAGCAGTTACGCACGGACAGGGTTCACCGGGGAGCTGTTTTTT
CASSYARTGFTGELFF
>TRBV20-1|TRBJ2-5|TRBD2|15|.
TGCAGTGCCCGCCCGGCTAGCGGACCTGCAGAGACCCAGTACTTC
CSARPASGPAETQYF
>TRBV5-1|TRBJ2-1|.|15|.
TGCGCCAGCAGCCCTACAGGGGGGGACTACAATGAGCAGTTCTTC
CASSPTGGDYNEQFF
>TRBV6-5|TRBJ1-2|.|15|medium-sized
TGTGCCAGCAGTCTCTCGTGGGGGCGCGATGATGGCTACACCTTC
CASSLSWGRDDGYTF
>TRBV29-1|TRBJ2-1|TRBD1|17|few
TGCAGCGTTGACGTGACAGGGGCGATTAGCTCCTACAATGAGCAGTTCTTC
CSVDVTGAISSYNEQFF
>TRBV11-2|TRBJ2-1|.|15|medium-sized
TGTGCCAGCAGCTACACCGGGACCCCGCGCGATGAGCAGTTCTTC
CASSYTGTPRDEQFF
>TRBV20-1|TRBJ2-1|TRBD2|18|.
TGCAGTGCTAGAGATCCCCTAGCGGCCACTCCTCGGGGGAATGAGCAGTTCTTC
CSARDPLAATPRGNEQFF